What follows describes a single TCR beta chain. CDR3 length equals 14 residues. Trimming cost V 1 base and J 4 bases, with 8 bases left between them. Germline CDR1 reads MDHEN; CDR2 reads SYDVKM. These data belong to a study of blood T cell repertoires in COVID-19. Study as a whole: T cells, B-cell-depleted T cells, or PBMCs provided the cDNA or gDNA that served as material.

Recruitment covered about 26 US areas and drew participants whose ages spanned about 18 to 90 years. Assignments of participants to cohorts depended upon their own reported clinical history. Assay used: immunoSEQ multiplex PCR; TCRdb lists only in-frame clones, some missing. Of 250,000 to 300,000 clones in the sample, around nine tenths are singletons; the top ten hold 1.9%. This chain uses TRBV28 with TRBJ1-5, with D perhaps TRBD1 (5 bases). Sequenced: PBMCs or T cells enriched from blood (not recorded which). This receptor was obtained from an older woman who had recovered from COVID-19. CDR3: CASSLSQGNQPQHF. CDR3 sequence (DNA): TGTGCCAGCAGTTTATCCCAGGGTAATCAGCCCCAGCATTTT. The full variable domain, with the rest looked up from reference TRBV28 and TRBJ1-5, is DVKVTQSSRYLVKRTGEKVFLECVQDMDHENMFWYRQDPGLGLRLIYFSYDVKMKEKGDIPEGYSVSREKKERFSLILESASTNQTSMYLCASSLSQGNQPQHFGDGTRLSIL.